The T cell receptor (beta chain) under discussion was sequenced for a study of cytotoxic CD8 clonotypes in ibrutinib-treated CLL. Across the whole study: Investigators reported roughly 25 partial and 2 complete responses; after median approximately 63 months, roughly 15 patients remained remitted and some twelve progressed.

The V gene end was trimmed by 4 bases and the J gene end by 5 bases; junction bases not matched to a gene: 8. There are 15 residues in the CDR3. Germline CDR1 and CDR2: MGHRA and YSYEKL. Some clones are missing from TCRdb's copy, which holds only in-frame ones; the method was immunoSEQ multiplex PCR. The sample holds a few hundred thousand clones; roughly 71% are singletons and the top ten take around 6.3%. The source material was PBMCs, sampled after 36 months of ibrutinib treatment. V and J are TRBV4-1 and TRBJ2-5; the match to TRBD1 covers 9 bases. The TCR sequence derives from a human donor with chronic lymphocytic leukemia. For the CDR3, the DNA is TGCGCCAGCAGCCGGAACAGGGGGCTGGGGGAGACCCAGTACTTC. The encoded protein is CASSRNRGLGETQYF.